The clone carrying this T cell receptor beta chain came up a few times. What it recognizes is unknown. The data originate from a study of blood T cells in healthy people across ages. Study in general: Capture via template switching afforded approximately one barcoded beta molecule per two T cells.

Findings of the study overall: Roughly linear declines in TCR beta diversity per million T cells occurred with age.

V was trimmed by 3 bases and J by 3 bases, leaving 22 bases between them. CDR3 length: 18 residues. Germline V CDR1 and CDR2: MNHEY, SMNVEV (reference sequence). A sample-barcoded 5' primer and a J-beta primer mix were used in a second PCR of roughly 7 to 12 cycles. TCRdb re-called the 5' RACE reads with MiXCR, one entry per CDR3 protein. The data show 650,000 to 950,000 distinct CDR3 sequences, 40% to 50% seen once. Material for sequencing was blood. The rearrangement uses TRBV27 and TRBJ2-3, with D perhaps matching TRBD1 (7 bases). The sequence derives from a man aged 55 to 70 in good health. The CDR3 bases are TGTGCCAGCAGTTTTAGGTCAATCGGGGCAGGGGGGACAGATACGCAGTATTTT. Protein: CASSFRSIGAGGTDTQYF.